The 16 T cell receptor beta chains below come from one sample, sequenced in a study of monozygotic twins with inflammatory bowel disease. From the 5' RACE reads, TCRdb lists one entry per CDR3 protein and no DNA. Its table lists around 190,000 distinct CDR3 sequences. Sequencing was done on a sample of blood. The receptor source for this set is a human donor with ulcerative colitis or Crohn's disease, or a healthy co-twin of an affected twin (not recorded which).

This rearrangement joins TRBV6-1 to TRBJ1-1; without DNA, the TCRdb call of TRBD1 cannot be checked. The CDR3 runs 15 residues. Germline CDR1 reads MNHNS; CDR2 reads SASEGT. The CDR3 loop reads CASSRLGGLNTEAFF.

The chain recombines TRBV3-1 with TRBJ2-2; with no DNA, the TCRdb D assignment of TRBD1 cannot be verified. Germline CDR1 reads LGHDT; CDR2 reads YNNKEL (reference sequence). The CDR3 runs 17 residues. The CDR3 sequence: CASSQDLGTVYSGELFF.

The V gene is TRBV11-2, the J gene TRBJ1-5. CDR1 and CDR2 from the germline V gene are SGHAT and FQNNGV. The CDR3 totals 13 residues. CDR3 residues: CASSLEWSGPQHF. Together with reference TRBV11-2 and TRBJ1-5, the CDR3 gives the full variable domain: EAGVAQSPRYKIIEKRQSVAFWCNPISGHATLYWYQQILGQGPKLLIQFQNNGVVDDSQLPKDRFSAERLKGVDSTLKIQPAKLEDSAVYLCASSLEWSGPQHFGDGTRLSIL.

This CDR3 is CASSSHLAGGRYEQFF. J is TRBJ2-1 and V is TRBV3-1; TCRdb's D call, TRBD2, is unchecked because there is no DNA. Looked up from germline, CDR1 is LGHDT and CDR2 is YNNKEL (reference sequence). CDR3 length: 16 amino acids.

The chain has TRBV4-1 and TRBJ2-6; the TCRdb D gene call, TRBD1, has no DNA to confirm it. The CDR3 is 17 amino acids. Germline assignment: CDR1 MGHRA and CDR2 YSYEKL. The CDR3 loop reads CASSLRQVGAGANVLTF.

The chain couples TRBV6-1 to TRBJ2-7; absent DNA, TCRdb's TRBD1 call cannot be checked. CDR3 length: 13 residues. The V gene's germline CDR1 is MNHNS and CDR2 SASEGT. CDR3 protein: CASIDRDTYEQYF.

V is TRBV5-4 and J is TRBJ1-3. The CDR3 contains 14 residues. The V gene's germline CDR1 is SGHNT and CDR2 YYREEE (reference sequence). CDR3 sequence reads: CASSSRTSGNTIYF.

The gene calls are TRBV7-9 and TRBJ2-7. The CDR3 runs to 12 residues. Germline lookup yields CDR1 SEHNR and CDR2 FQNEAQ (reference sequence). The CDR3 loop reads CASNFGRGEQYF. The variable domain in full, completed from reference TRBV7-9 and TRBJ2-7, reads DTGVSQNPRHKITKRGQNVTFRCDPISEHNRLYWYRQTLGQGPEFLTYFQNEAQLEKSRLLSDRFSAERPKGSFSTLEIQRTEQGDSAMYLCASNFGRGEQYFGPGTRLTVT.

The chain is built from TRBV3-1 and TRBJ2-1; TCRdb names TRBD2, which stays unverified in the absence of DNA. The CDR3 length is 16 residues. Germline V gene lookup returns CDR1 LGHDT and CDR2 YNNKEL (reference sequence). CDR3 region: CASSQEVVAAYNEQFF.

The CDR3 spells CTLAVNEKLFF. The chain has TRBV20-1 and TRBJ1-4; the TRBD1 assignment by TCRdb is unverifiable without DNA. This CDR3 is 11 amino acids long. Germline-derived CDR1 and CDR2 are DFQATT and SNEGSKA (reference sequence).

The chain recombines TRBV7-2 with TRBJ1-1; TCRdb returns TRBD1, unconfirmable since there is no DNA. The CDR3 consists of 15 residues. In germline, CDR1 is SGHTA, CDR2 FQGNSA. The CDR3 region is CASSSRGGVNTEAFF.

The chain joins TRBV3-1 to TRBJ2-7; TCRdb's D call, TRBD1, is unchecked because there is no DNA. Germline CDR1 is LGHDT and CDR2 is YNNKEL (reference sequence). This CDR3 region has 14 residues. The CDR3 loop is CASSNDRGIYEQYF.

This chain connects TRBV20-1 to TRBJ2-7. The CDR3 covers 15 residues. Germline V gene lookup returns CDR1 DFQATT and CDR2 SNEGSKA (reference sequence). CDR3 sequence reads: CSARDFTRASYEQYF.

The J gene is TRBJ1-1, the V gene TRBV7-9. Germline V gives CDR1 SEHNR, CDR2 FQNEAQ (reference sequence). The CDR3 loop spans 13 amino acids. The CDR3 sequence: CASSLPNGGGAFF.

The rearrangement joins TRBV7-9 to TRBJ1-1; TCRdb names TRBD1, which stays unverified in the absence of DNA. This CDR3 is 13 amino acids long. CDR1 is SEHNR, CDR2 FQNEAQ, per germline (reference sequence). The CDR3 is CAAAPTSDTEAFF.

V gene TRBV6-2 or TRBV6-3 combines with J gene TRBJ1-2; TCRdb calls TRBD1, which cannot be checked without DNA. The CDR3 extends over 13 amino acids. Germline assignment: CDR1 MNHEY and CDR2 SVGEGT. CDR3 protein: CASRIQGNYGYTF.